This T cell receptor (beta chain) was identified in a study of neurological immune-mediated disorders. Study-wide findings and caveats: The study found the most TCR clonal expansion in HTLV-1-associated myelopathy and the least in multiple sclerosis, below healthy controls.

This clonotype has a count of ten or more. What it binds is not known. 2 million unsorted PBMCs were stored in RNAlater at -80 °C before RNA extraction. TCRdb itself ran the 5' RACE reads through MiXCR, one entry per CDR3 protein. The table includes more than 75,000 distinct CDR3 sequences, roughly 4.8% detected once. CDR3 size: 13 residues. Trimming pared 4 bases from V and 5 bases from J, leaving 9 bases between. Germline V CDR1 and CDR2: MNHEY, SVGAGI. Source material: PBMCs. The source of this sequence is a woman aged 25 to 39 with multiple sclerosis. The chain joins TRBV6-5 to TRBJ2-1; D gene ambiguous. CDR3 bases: TGTGCCAGCAGTTCCCCAGGACACAATGAGCAGTTCTTC. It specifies CASSSPGHNEQFF.